Below, 2 T cell receptor beta chains from the same sample are listed, as sequenced in a study of T cells in Graves' hyperthyroidism and ophthalmopathy. RNA transcripts were the template for amplifying TCR beta CDR3 regions. Using the HTBI primer set, a first-round RT-PCR was run on the TCR CDR3. Each CDR3 protein gets one entry after TCRdb re-called the multiplex PCR reads with MiXCR. The sample has fewer than 350,000 distinct CDR3 sequences, roughly 15% seen once. The source material was blood. These receptors originate from a woman aged 45-65 years with Graves' hyperthyroidism that later progressed to Graves' ophthalmopathy.

This clonotype was picked up many times. This sequence joins TRBV2 and TRBJ2-2; D is perhaps TRBD1 (5 bases). Germline V CDR1 and CDR2: SNHLY, FYNNEI. The CDR3 loop spans 14 amino acids. V dropped 10 bases and J dropped 2 bases, with 14 bases sitting between them. CDR3 protein: CATSTDYNTGELFF. Here the CDR3 DNA reads TGTGCCACCTCGACAGATTACAACACCGGGGAGCTGTTTTTT. The complete variable domain, with remaining parts taken from reference TRBV2 and TRBJ2-2, reads EPEVTQTPSHQVTQMGQEVILRCVPISNHLYFYWYRQILGQKVEFLVSFYNNEISEKSEIFDDQFSVERPDGSNFTLKIRSTKLEDSAMYFCATSTDYNTGELFFGEGSRLTVL.

At least ten counts were recorded for this clonotype. The CDR3 region has the DNA TGTGCCAGCAGCCAGGAACTAGCGGGACTAGGCGAGCAGTACTTC. This gives the protein CASSQELAGLGEQYF. This sequence joins TRBV14 and TRBJ2-7; 10 bases map to TRBD2. Looked up from germline, CDR1 is SGHDN and CDR2 is FVKESK. The ends lost 3 bases at V and 6 bases at J; junction bases unmatched: 8. The CDR3 runs to 15 residues.